These T cell receptor beta chains were read from a single sample in a study of T cell repertoires in cytomegalovirus infection. TCRdb called the reads again in MiXCR, with one record for every CDR3 protein. This table holds more than 150,000 distinct CDR3 sequences, 15% to 20% found once. The sequenced sample was PBMCs. Receptor source: a human donor in good health (CMV status not recorded). Some clones in this sample may be carry-over from other donors' samples. Both conserved end residues are part of each CDR3. A D gene is named only where the DNA matches it firmly. The size of a clone is reported for some rows only, either as once, few or many, or as a class for expanded clones.

v_call: TRBV28
d_call: .
j_call: TRBJ2-7
clone_size: few
cdr3_aa: CASSGVSYEQYF
cdr3_nt: TGTGCCAGCAGTGGGGTTTCCTACGAGCAGTACTTC

v_call: TRBV28
d_call: .
j_call: TRBJ1-5
clone_size: few
cdr3_aa: CASRMTGFRYSNQPQHF
cdr3_nt: TGTGCCAGCAGGATGACAGGCTTTCGGTATAGCAATCAGCCCCAGCATTTT

v_call: TRBV5-1
d_call: .
j_call: TRBJ2-6
clone_size: .
cdr3_aa: CASSLALPGANVLTF
cdr3_nt: TGCGCCAGCAGCTTGGCTTTACCTGGGGCCAACGTCCTGACTTTC

v_call: TRBV7-2
d_call: .
j_call: TRBJ2-7
clone_size: medium-sized
cdr3_aa: CASSLGVSVYEQYF
cdr3_nt: TGTGCCAGCAGCTTAGGAGTCAGCGTCTACGAGCAGTACTTC

v_call: TRBV6-6
d_call: TRBD1
j_call: TRBJ2-2
clone_size: many
cdr3_aa: CASRSDRAGTGELFF
cdr3_nt: TGTGCCAGCAGGTCGGACAGGGCGGGCACCGGGGAGCTGTTTTTT

v_call: TRBV7-9
d_call: .
j_call: TRBJ2-1
clone_size: many
cdr3_aa: CASSQTMGSYNEQFF
cdr3_nt: TGTGCCAGCAGCCAGACAATGGGGTCCTACAATGAGCAGTTCTTC

v_call: TRBV28
d_call: TRBD1
j_call: TRBJ2-7
clone_size: .
cdr3_aa: CASTTGGLYEQYF
cdr3_nt: TGTGCCAGCACCACAGGGGGTCTTTACGAGCAGTACTTC

v_call: TRBV2
d_call: .
j_call: TRBJ2-4
clone_size: .
cdr3_aa: CASSERQLIAKNIQYF
cdr3_nt: TGTGCCAGCAGTGAGAGGCAATTGATAGCCAAAAACATTCAGTACTTC

v_call: TRBV20-1
d_call: .
j_call: TRBJ1-2
clone_size: few
cdr3_aa: CSARVQGNYGYTF
cdr3_nt: TGCAGTGCTAGAGTTCAAGGGAACTATGGCTACACCTTC

v_call: TRBV12-3/TRBV12-4
d_call: .
j_call: TRBJ1-5
clone_size: many
cdr3_aa: CASSLIGLISNQPQHF
cdr3_nt: TGTGCCAGCAGTTTAATCGGACTGATATCGAATCAGCCCCAGCATTTT

v_call: TRBV28
d_call: .
j_call: TRBJ2-2
clone_size: few
cdr3_aa: CASTLKPGHNTGELFF
cdr3_nt: TGTGCCAGCACTCTTAAGCCGGGACACAACACCGGGGAGCTGTTTTTT

v_call: TRBV7-8
d_call: TRBD2
j_call: TRBJ2-1
clone_size: many
cdr3_aa: CASSLYGTSGRANEQFF
cdr3_nt: TGTGCCAGCAGCTTATATGGCACTAGCGGGAGGGCCAATGAGCAGTTCTTC

v_call: TRBV6-2/TRBV6-3
d_call: .
j_call: TRBJ2-5
clone_size: .
cdr3_aa: CASSDPRQQETQYF
cdr3_nt: TGTGCCAGCAGTGACCCCAGGCAGCAAGAGACCCAGTACTTC

v_call: TRBV7-3
d_call: TRBD2
j_call: TRBJ2-1
clone_size: .
cdr3_aa: CASSQMGLAGGEQFF
cdr3_nt: TGTGCCAGCAGCCAGATGGGACTAGCGGGAGGTGAGCAGTTCTTC

v_call: TRBV6-2/TRBV6-3
d_call: TRBD1
j_call: TRBJ2-7
clone_size: few
cdr3_aa: CASSKPGQGAYEQYF
cdr3_nt: TGTGCCAGCAGTAAACCGGGACAGGGGGCCTACGAGCAGTACTTC

v_call: TRBV12-3/TRBV12-4
d_call: .
j_call: TRBJ1-5
clone_size: .
cdr3_aa: CASSFTGSRGNQPQHF
cdr3_nt: TGTGCCAGCAGTTTTACAGGGAGTAGGGGCAATCAGCCCCAGCATTTT

v_call: TRBV6-5
d_call: .
j_call: TRBJ2-5
clone_size: few
cdr3_aa: CASSWGGQAGQETQYF
cdr3_nt: TGTGCCAGCAGTTGGGGGGGGCAGGCCGGCCAAGAGACCCAGTACTTC

v_call: TRBV12-3/TRBV12-4
d_call: .
j_call: TRBJ2-3
clone_size: many
cdr3_aa: CASSLVPSTDTQYF
cdr3_nt: TGTGCCAGCAGTTTAGTCCCGTCAACAGATACGCAGTATTTT

v_call: TRBV6-5
d_call: .
j_call: TRBJ1-3
clone_size: .
cdr3_aa: CASSPAPAPGNTIYF
cdr3_nt: TGTGCCAGCAGTCCCGCCCCGGCCCCTGGAAACACCATATATTTT

v_call: TRBV19
d_call: .
j_call: TRBJ2-2
clone_size: .
cdr3_aa: CASSIGVRELFF
cdr3_nt: TGTGCCAGTAGTATCGGGGTCCGGGAGCTGTTTTTT